The 7 T cell receptor beta chains below were found in one sample sequenced in a study of T cells in localized non-small cell lung cancer. Data came from immunoSEQ multiplex PCR; TCRdb stores just in-frame clones and leaves some out. This sample has around 2,900 clones, with roughly 24% found just once. The specimen was lung tumor tissue, collected before any cancer treatment. Source of these receptors: a man aged 35 to 70 with stage I lung adenocarcinoma.

This clone showed up just a few times. This sequence joins TRBV19 and TRBJ2-1; TRBD1 might be the D (5 bases). The CDR3 consists of 13 residues. With 9 bases removed from V and 0 bases from J, the gap between germline ends came to 9 bases. Germline CDR1 is LNHDA and CDR2 is SQIVND (reference sequence). CDR3 protein: CASQDTSYNEQFF. The CDR3 DNA reads as TGTGCCAGCCAGGACACCTCCTACAATGAGCAGTTCTTC. The full variable domain, rest sourced from reference TRBV19 and TRBJ2-1, is DGGITQSPKYLFRKEGQNVTLSCEQNLNHDAMYWYRQDPGQGLRLIYYSQIVNDFQKGDIAEGYSVSREKKESFPLTVTSAQKNPTAFYLCASQDTSYNEQFFGPGTRLTVL.

V gene TRBV5-1 combines with J gene TRBJ2-1, with a tentative D call TRBD2 (5 bases). This CDR3 is built from 15 residues. Per the germline V gene, CDR1 is SGHRS and CDR2 is YFSETQ. V was cut by 1 base and J by 5 bases, with 13 bases left in between. The CDR3 region is CASSLPDWVNNEQFF. CDR3 in DNA: TGCGCCAGCAGCTTGCCGGACTGGGTGAACAATGAGCAGTTCTTC.

Worth noting for this clone: Mismatch with germline at one junction end may stem from a read error. This chain uses TRBV10-2 with TRBJ2-7; D uncertain. CDR3 length: 14 amino acids. Germline CDR1 reads WSHSY; CDR2 reads SAAADI. The chain's CDR3 is CASRDSSGAYEQYF. The CDR3 DNA reads as TGCGCCAGCCGTGACTCGTCCGGAGCCTACGAGCAGTACTTC.

This clone was recorded at least ten times. J is TRBJ2-7 and V is TRBV11-3; 10 bases align to TRBD2. Germline CDR1 is SGHNT and CDR2 is YENEEA. This CDR3 region has 16 residues. The ends lost 3 bases at V and 1 base at J; junction bases unmatched: 6. CDR3 nucleotide sequence: TGTGCCAGCAGCTTGTTCGGGACTAGCGATTCCTACGAGCAGTACTTC. The encoded protein is CASSLFGTSDSYEQYF.

The rearrangement links TRBV29-1 to TRBJ2-5, with D hard to call. V was pared by 1 base and J by 4 bases, with 10 bases between. CDR1 is SQVTM, CDR2 ANQGSEA, per germline. The CDR3 has 13 amino acids. CDR3 sequence reads: CSVEVIVGETQYF. CDR3 nucleotides: TGCAGCGTTGAAGTTATCGTCGGAGAGACCCAGTACTTC. Combining the CDR3 with reference TRBV29-1 and TRBJ2-5 gives the whole variable domain SAVISQKPSRDICQRGTSLTIQCQVDSQVTMMFWYRQQPGQSLTLIATANQGSEATYESGFVIDKFPISRPNLTFSTLTVSNMSPEDSSIYLCSVEVIVGETQYFGPGTRLLVL.

By share of the sample, this clone is medium-sized. This chain links TRBV6-1 with TRBJ1-2; unclear D gene. This CDR3 spans 13 amino acids. The V gene lost 0 bases and the J gene lost 4 bases, with 6 bases spanning the gap. CDR1 is MNHNS, CDR2 SASEGT, per germline. The CDR3 nucleotides are TGTGCCAGCAGTGAAGCCCTTTCCTATGGCTACACCTTC. Residues: CASSEALSYGYTF.

This clone occurred a few times. This chain joins TRBV19 and TRBJ2-1, with D uncertain. V dropped 6 bases and J dropped 2 bases, with 5 bases sitting between them. This CDR3 region has 12 residues. Germline V gene lookup returns CDR1 LNHDA and CDR2 SQIVND (reference sequence). The CDR3 loop reads CASRGTYNEQFF. CDR3 in DNA: TGTGCCAGTAGAGGCACCTACAATGAGCAGTTCTTC.